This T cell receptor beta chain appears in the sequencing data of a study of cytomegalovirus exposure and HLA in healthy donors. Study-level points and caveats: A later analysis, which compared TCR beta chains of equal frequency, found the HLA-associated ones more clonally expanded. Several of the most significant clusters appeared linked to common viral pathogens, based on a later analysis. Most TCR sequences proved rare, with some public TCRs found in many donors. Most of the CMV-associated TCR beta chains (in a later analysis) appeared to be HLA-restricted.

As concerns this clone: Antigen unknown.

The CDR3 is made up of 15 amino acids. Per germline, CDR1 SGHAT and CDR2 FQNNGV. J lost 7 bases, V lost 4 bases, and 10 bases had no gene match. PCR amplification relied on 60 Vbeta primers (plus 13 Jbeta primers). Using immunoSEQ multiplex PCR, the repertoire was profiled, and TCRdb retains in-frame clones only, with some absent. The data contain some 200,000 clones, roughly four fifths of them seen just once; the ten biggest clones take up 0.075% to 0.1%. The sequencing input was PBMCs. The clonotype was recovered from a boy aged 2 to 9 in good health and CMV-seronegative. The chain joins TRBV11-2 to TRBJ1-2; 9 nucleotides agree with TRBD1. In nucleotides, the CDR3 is TGTGCCAGCAGCTCGCCCAACAGGGGGCTCCGTGGCTACACCTTC. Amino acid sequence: CASSSPNRGLRGYTF.